This T cell receptor (beta chain) was retrieved from a study of blood T cells in healthy people across ages (dated by TCRdb to 2013 to 2016). About the investigation overall: In model experiments, roughly one uniquely barcoded TCR beta cDNA molecule per two T cells was captured by template switching. Donors of different ages were randomly distributed across sequencing lanes to avoid experimental bias. For two donors (one aged 18 to 30 and one aged 80 or older), the study analyzed two additional independent replicas of 1 million unique cDNA reads from the same blood draw. The donors were split into four age groups: young (average 16 years), middle-aged (about 40), aged (roughly 60) and long-lived (approximately 80). The study measured age-related changes in TCR beta repertoire diversity using deep sequencing normalized with unique cDNA molecular identifiers. Overall study outcomes, separate from this receptor: The CMV infection status of donors was not known, potentially confounding age-related changes in expanded clonotypes. Compared with the aged group, the long-lived group had more naive CD4+ T cells, fewer expanded clones and increased TCR diversity, a pattern suggesting age selection. A strong correlation was found between observed TCR beta diversity and the percentage of naive T cells measured by flow cytometry. Since profiling was done on bulk unsorted PBMCs, naive and antigen-experienced compartments could not be conclusively compared. Estimates of total diversity based on one million sequenced T cells were considered lower bounds and underestimates. Observed TCR beta diversity per million T cells fell roughly linearly with age, and a significant reduction was already apparent by age around 40.

About this clonotype itself: Its antigen is still unknown. Nothing much larger sits one base from this clone, and base qualities are not available.

Libraries were made using 5' RACE. TCRdb lists the instrument as Illumina HiSeq 2500. A second PCR of roughly 7 to 12 cycles was performed with a sample-barcoded 5' primer and a J-beta primer mix. A unique molecular identifier was introduced onto each TCR beta cDNA molecule by a template-switch 5' adaptor carrying 12 random nucleotides. Each sample yielded at least 2.5 million CDR3-containing paired-end reads. First-strand cDNA was synthesized from all RNA with the Mint cDNA synthesis kit, primed by a TRBC-specific oligonucleotide. All cDNA was treated with uracil-DNA glycosylase and then went through a first 18-cycle PCR with the universal primers M1SS and BC2_uni_R. The paper's data handling went like this. For normalization, 1 million high-quality reads, each with a distinct molecular identifier, were randomly selected from each sample. Reads sharing molecular identifiers were discarded rather than binned into consensus sequences. MiTCR, with a Q25 quality threshold and the strictest error-elimination algorithm, was used for CDR3 identification, clonotype clustering and error correction. A nonparametric unseen species model with Euler transformation was used to estimate lower-bound total TCR beta diversity. The public sequencing data were trimmed at Q25 with fastp and processed into clonotypes with MiXCR by TCRdb, which kept only in-frame beta chains. Records with the same CDR3 protein are collapsed into one entry carrying the most frequent genes and DNA. The V and J calls were not made by the authors but by TCRdb's processing. The sample includes about 900,000 distinct CDR3 sequences, with roughly 48% observed a single time. Around an eighth of the sample is taken by the ten largest.

V loses 2 bases, J loses 7 bases, and the germline ends lie 12 bases apart. The CDR3 covers 15 residues, taking in both the cysteine and the phenylalanine. Just CDR3 DNA is preserved here, 45 bases in frame from base 1. CDR1 and CDR2, per the germline V gene, are ENHRY and SYGVKD. Systemically healthy Caucasian individuals from Russia, over 30 in total and aged roughly 6 to 100 years, were included as donors. Roughly 10 milliliters of peripheral blood were collected from each donor into EDTA-treated Vacutainer tubes. PBMCs were isolated by Ficoll-Paque density-gradient centrifugation, with at least 7 million obtained per sample. Trizol reagent was used to extract total RNA from PBMCs, with at least 5 micrograms per sample. For every donor, an aliquot of PBMCs went through flow cytometry to measure the percentages of naive CD45RAhigh/CD27high T cells.

The rearranged segments are TRBV10-3 and TRBJ1-6; the D segment could be TRBD1, given 5 matching bases. The sequence was collected from a man aged 25-40 years in good health. Sequencing was performed on blood. This receptor carries the CDR3 CAISEGAGRNSPLHF. The nucleotide sequence is TGTGCCATCAGTGAGGGGGCGGGAAGAAATTCACCCCTCCACTTT.